Listed here are 14 T cell receptor beta chains from one sample, sequenced in a study of blood T cells in healthy people across ages. Using a J-beta primer mix together with a sample-barcoded 5' primer, a second PCR was run for about 7 to 12 cycles. From the 5' RACE reads, TCRdb called clonotypes with MiXCR, one entry per CDR3 protein. Among about 970,000 distinct CDR3 sequences listed, roughly 50% were seen once. The sample comprised blood. The receptors derive from a woman aged 55-69 years in good health.

This rearrangement joins TRBV7-9 to TRBJ2-3; 7 bases are a match to TRBD2. CDR1 is SEHNR, CDR2 FQNEAQ, per germline (reference sequence). J gave up 2 bases and V 2 bases, and 7 bases lay outside the gene matches. CDR3 length: 16 amino acids. Here the CDR3 DNA reads TGTGCCAGCAGCTTAAAGGCGGGAGCTTTCACAGATACGCAGTATTTT. It codes for CASSLKAGAFTDTQYF.

V usage is TRBV20-1 and J usage is TRBJ2-7, with 7 bases matching TRBD1. The CDR3 spans 12 residues. V lost 5 bases and J lost 3; bases outside the gene matches: 4. CDR1 DFQATT and CDR2 SNEGSKA come from the germline V gene (reference sequence). The CDR3 nucleotides are TGCAGTGCTGAGGGGGCACTCTACGAGCAGTACTTC. Amino acids: CSAEGALYEQYF.

The chain is built from TRBV28 and TRBJ2-6; D unresolved. Per the germline V gene, CDR1 is MDHEN and CDR2 is SYDVKM. This CDR3 is 14 amino acids long. With 6 bases removed from V and 0 bases from J, the gap between germline ends came to 6 bases. The CDR3 loop reads CASRVSSGANVLTF. The CDR3 bases are TGTGCCAGCAGGGTGAGCTCTGGGGCCAACGTCCTGACTTTC. Full variable domain (outside the CDR3, taken from reference TRBV28 and TRBJ2-6): DVKVTQSSRYLVKRTGEKVFLECVQDMDHENMFWYRQDPGLGLRLIYFSYDVKMKEKGDIPEGYSVSREKKERFSLILESASTNQTSMYLCASRVSSGANVLTFGAGSRLTVL.

The chain combines TRBV12-3 or TRBV12-4 with TRBJ1-2; 8 bases line up with TRBD1. The J segment lost 5 bases and the V segment lost 6 bases, leaving 14 bases of the junction unmatched. This CDR3 comprises 16 residues. The CDR3 DNA reads TGTGCCAGCAGAAGACAGGGGACAGGTAGTGGATATGGCTACACCTTC. The encoded protein is CASRRQGTGSGYGYTF.

In this sample, this clonotype turned up a few times. The chain links TRBV6-2 or TRBV6-3 to TRBJ1-6; D not resolved. The V gene's germline CDR1 is MNHEY and CDR2 SVGEGT. V was pared by 2 bases and J by 10 bases, with 15 bases between. CDR3 size: 15 residues. CDR3 in DNA: TGTGCCAGCAGTTACGAAGGGCCGAGACTCTCACCCCTCCACTTT. Protein product: CASSYEGPRLSPLHF.

This clonotype was observed a few times. V gene TRBV7-2 combines with J gene TRBJ2-3; 10 positions agree with TRBD2. The V gene's germline CDR1 is SGHTA and CDR2 FQGNSA. The CDR3 contains 17 residues. Losses at the gene ends were 2 bases for V and 7 bases for J; bases not matched to a gene: 12. CDR3 nucleotides: TGTGCCAGCAGCTTAAGGTTCAAGCGGGAGGGCCTGAATACGCAGTATTTT. This sequence encodes CASSLRFKREGLNTQYF.

The table lists this clonotype with a few counts. The chain has TRBV28 and TRBJ2-4, with D possibly called TRBD1 or TRBD2 (5 bases each). The CDR3 consists of 13 residues. With 5 bases removed from V and 8 bases from J, the gap between germline ends came to 13 bases. CDR1 is MDHEN, CDR2 SYDVKM, per germline. The CDR3 bases are TGTGCCAGCAGTGGGGGACCCCGGGACATTCAGTACTTC. Translated: CASSGGPRDIQYF.

The J gene is TRBJ1-1, the V gene TRBV7-2; D may be TRBD1 (5 bases). Germline CDR1 reads SGHTA; CDR2 reads FQGNSA. V dropped 4 bases and J dropped 4 bases, with 13 bases sitting between them. The CDR3 contains 14 residues. DNA of the CDR3: TGTGCCAGCAGCTCTTTGGCTGGGGGCACTGAAGCTTTCTTT. It translates to CASSSLAGGTEAFF.

V gene TRBV12-3 or TRBV12-4 combines with J gene TRBJ2-3, with TRBD2 matching 12 bases. The length of the CDR3 is 14 residues. The V segment lost 7 bases and the J segment 5 bases; nucleotides outside the gene matches: 4. This CDR3 is CASTPTSGRDTQYF. CDR3 sequence (DNA): TGTGCCAGCACCCCGACTAGCGGGAGAGATACGCAGTATTTT.

The gene calls are TRBV24-1 and TRBJ2-7, with a weak D call TRBD1 (5 bases). The end of the DNA aligns better with TRBJ2-5, so the J call may be wrong. This CDR3 spans 15 amino acids. The germline CDR1 and CDR2 sequences are KGHDR and SFDVKD. CDR3 in DNA: TGTGCCACCAGTGATCCCAGGACACGCTTGGGGACCCAGTACTTC. Residues: CATSDPRTRLGTQYF.

This sequence joins TRBV7-2 and TRBJ2-7; D is possibly TRBD1 or TRBD2 (5 bases each). Germline V gives CDR1 SGHTA, CDR2 FQGNSA. The CDR3 is made up of 16 amino acids. V lost 5 bases and J lost 1, with 18 bases in between. For the CDR3, the DNA is TGTGCCAGCAGCAGGACGACCGGGACGCCGTCCTACGAGCAGTACTTC. Translated: CASSRTTGTPSYEQYF.

The sample holds a few counts of this clonotype. The genes are TRBV4-2 and TRBJ2-4; 9 bases map to TRBD2. The CDR3 has 17 amino acids. J gave up 13 bases and V 0 bases, and 16 bases lay outside the gene matches. The germline gives CDR1 LGHNA, CDR2 YNFKEQ. CDR3 in amino acids: CASSQDLRGGLAKEQYF. For the CDR3, the DNA is TGTGCCAGCAGCCAAGATCTTCGAGGCGGACTAGCGAAGGAGCAGTACTTC.

J is TRBJ2-7 and V is TRBV20-1; D call uncertain. This CDR3 has 13 residues. CDR1 is DFQATT and CDR2 is SNEGSKA in the germline V gene (reference sequence). Between the trimmed V and J ends, which lost 1 base and 2 bases, there was a span of 9 bases. CDR3 loop: CSARVLGTYEQYF. As DNA, the CDR3 is TGCAGTGCTAGAGTACTGGGGACCTACGAGCAGTACTTC.

This clonotype was counted a single time. This sequence joins TRBV2 and TRBJ1-1; the D gene is possibly TRBD1 (6 bases). This CDR3 is 13 amino acids long. Germline V gene lookup returns CDR1 SNHLY and CDR2 FYNNEI. V was pared by 5 bases and J by 5 bases, with 12 bases between. CDR3 region: CASSTQGITEAFF. The CDR3 region has the DNA TGTGCCAGCAGTACTCAGGGGATTACTGAAGCTTTCTTT.